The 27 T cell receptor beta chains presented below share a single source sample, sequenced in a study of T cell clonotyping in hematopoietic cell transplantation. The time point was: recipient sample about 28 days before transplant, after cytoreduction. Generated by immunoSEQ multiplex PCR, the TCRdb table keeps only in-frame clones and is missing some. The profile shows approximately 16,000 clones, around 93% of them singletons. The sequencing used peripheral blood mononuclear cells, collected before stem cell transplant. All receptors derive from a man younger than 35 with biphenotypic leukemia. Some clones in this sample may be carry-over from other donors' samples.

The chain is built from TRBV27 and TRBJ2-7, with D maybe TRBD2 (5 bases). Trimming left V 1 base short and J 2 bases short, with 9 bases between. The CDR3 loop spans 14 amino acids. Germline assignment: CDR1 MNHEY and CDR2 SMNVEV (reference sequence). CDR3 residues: CASSLWGATYEQYF. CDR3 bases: TGTGCCAGCAGTTTATGGGGAGCGACCTACGAGCAGTACTTC.

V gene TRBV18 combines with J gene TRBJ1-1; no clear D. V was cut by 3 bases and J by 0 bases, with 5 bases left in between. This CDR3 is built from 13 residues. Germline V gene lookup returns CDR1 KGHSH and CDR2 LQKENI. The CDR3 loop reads CASSPSMNTEAFF. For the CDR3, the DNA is TGTGCCAGCTCACCGTCGATGAACACTGAAGCTTTCTTT.

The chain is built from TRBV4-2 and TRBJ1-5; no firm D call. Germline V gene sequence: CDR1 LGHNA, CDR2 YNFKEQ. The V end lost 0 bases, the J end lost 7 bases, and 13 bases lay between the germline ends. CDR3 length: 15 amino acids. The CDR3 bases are TGTGCCAGCAGCCAAGAGGTGACAAAGGGACAGCCCCAGCATTTT. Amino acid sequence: CASSQEVTKGQPQHF.

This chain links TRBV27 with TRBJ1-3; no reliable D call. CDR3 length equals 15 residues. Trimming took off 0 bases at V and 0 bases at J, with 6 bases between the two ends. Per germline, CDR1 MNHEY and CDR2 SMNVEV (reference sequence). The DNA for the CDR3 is TGTGCCAGCAGTTTATCGGGTAGCTCTGGAAACACCATATATTTT. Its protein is CASSLSGSSGNTIYF.

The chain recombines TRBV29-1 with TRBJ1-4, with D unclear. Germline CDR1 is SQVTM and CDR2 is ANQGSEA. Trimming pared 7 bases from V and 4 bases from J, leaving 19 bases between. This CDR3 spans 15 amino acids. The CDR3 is CSATDLTENNEKLFF. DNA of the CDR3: TGCAGCGCTACTGACCTAACAGAGAATAATGAAAAACTGTTTTTT.

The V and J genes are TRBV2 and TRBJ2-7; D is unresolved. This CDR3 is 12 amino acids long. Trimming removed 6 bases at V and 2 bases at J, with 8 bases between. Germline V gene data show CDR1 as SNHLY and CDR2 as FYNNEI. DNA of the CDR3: TGTGCCAGCAGCGAAAACACCTACGAGCAGTACTTC. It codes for CASSENTYEQYF. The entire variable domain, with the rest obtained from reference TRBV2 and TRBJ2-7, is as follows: EPEVTQTPSHQVTQMGQEVILRCVPISNHLYFYWYRQILGQKVEFLVSFYNNEISEKSEIFDDQFSVERPDGSNFTLKIRSTKLEDSAMYFCASSENTYEQYFGPGTRLTVT.

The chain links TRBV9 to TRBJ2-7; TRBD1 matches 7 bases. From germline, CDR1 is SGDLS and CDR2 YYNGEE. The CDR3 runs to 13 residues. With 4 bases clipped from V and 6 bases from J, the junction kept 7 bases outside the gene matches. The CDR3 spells CASSLTTGSEQYF. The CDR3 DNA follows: TGTGCCAGCAGCCTGACGACAGGGTCCGAGCAGTACTTC.

The CDR3 region has the DNA TGTGCCAGCGCACAGGGGGGGCAAGAGACCCAGTACTTC. Translating gives CASAQGGQETQYF. The chain combines TRBV5-4 with TRBJ2-5, with D perhaps matching TRBD1 (8 bases). CDR3 length: 13 residues. The V end lost 7 bases, the J end lost 2 bases, and 12 bases lay between the germline ends. Per germline, CDR1 SGHNT and CDR2 YYREEE (reference sequence).

The CDR3 loop reads CAISLRTGVSGELFF. CDR3 DNA sequence: TGTGCCATCAGTTTGCGGACAGGGGTATCCGGGGAGCTGTTTTTT. V and J are TRBV10-3 and TRBJ2-2; 9 bases fit TRBD1. The CDR3 is 15 residues long. After removal of 5 bases from V and 6 bases from J, the junction contained 7 bases not matched to a gene. Germline V gives CDR1 ENHRY, CDR2 SYGVKD.

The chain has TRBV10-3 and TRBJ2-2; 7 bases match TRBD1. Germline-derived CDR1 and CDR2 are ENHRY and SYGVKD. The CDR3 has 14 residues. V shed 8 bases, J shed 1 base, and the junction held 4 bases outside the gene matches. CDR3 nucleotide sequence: TGTGCCATCGGGGGACAGCTGAACACCGGGGAGCTGTTTTTT. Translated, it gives CAIGGQLNTGELFF.

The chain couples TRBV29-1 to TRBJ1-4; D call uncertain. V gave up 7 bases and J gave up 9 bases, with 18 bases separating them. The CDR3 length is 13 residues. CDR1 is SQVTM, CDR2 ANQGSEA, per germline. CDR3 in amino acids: CSESRSVGQKLFF. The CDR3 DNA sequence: TGCAGCGAATCTCGATCGGTCGGTCAAAAACTGTTTTTT.

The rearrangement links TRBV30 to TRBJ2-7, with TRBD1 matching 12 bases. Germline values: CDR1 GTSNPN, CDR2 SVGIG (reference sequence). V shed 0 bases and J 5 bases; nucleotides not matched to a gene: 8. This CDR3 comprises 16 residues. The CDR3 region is CAWSVGTGGATDEQYF. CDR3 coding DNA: TGTGCCTGGAGTGTTGGGACAGGGGGCGCGACGGACGAGCAGTACTTC.

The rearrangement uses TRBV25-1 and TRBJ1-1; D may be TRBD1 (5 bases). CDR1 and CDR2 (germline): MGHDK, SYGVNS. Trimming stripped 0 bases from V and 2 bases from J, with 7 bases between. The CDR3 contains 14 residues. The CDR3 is CASSEYGDNTEAFF. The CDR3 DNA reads TGTGCCAGCAGTGAATATGGGGACAACACTGAAGCTTTCTTT.

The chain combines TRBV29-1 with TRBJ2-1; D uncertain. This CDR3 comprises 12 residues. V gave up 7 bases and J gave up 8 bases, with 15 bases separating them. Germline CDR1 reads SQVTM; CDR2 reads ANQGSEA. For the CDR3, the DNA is TGCAGCGCCTCTAGGGTGGTGTATGAGCAGTTCTTC. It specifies CSASRVVYEQFF.

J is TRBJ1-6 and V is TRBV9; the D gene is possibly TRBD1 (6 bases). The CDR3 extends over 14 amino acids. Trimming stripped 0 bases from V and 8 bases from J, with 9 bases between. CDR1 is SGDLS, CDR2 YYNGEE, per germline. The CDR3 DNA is TGTGCCAGCAGCGTAGCCGGGGGGCATTCACCCCTCCACTTT. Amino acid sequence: CASSVAGGHSPLHF.

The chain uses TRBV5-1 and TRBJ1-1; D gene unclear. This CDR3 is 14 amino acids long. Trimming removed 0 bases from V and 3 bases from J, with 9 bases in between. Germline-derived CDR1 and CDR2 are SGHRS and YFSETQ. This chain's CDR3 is CASSLVTSHTEAFF. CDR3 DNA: TGCGCCAGCAGCTTGGTGACCTCTCACACTGAAGCTTTCTTT.

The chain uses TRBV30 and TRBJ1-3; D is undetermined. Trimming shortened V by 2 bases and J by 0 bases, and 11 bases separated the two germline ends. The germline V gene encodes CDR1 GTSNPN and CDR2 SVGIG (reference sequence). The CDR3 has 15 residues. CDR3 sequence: CAWSSGSSSGNTIYF. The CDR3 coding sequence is TGTGCCTGGAGTTCGGGCTCAAGCTCTGGAAACACCATATATTTT. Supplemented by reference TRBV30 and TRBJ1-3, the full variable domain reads SQTIHQWPATLVQPVGSPLSLECTVEGTSNPNLYWYRQAAGRGLQLLFYSVGIGQISSEVPQNLSASRPQDRQFILSSKKLLLSDSGFYLCAWSSGSSSGNTIYFGEGSWLTVV.

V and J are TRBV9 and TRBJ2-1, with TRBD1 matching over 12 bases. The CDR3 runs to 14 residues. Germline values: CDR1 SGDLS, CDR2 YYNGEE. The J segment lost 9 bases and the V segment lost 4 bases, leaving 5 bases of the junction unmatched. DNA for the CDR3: TGTGCCAGCAGCCCGGGACAGGGGGCGAGTGAGCAGTTCTTC. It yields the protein CASSPGQGASEQFF.

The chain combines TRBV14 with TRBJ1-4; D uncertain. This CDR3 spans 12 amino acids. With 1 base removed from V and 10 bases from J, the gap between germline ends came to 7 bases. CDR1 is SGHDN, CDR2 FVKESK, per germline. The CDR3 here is CASSQAVGKLFF. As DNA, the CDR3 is TGTGCCAGCAGCCAAGCCGTCGGAAAACTGTTTTTT.

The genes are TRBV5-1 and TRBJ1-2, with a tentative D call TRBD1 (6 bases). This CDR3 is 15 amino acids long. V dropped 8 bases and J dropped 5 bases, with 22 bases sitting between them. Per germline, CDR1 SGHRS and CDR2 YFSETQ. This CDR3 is CASREGDSLGYGYTF. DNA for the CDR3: TGCGCCAGTCGGGAGGGGGACTCTCTTGGTTATGGCTACACCTTC.

In DNA, the CDR3 is TGTGCCTACGACAGGGGGAGTTTGGGCACCGGGGAGCTGTTTTTT. Residues: CAYDRGSLGTGELFF. The chain uses TRBV30 and TRBJ2-2, with 9 bases that match TRBD1. This CDR3 is 15 amino acids long. J gave up 4 bases and V 7 bases, and 10 bases lay outside the gene matches. CDR1 is GTSNPN and CDR2 is SVGIG in the germline V gene (reference sequence).

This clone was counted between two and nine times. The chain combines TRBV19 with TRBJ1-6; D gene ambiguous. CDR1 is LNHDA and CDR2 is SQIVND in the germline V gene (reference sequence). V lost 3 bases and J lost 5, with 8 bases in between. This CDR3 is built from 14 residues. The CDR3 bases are TGTGCCAGTAGTATGATGGCGGATAATTCACCCCTCCACTTT. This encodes CASSMMADNSPLHF.

CDR3 sequence: CASSPGVQGYYGYTF. The CDR3 coding sequence is TGTGCCAGCAGTCCTGGGGTCCAGGGGTACTATGGCTACACCTTC. The gene calls are TRBV5-5 and TRBJ1-2; D is possibly TRBD1 (6 bases). The CDR3 extends over 15 amino acids. Germline V gene data show CDR1 as SGHKS and CDR2 as YYEKEE (reference sequence). The V end lost 5 bases, the J end lost 3 bases, and 17 bases lay between the germline ends.

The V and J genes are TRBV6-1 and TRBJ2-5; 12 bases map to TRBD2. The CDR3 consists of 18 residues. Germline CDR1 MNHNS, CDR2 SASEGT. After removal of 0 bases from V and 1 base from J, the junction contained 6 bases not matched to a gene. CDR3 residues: CASSEAPASGGGQETQYF. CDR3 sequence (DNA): TGTGCCAGCAGTGAAGCCCCGGCTAGCGGGGGGGGCCAAGAGACCCAGTACTTC.

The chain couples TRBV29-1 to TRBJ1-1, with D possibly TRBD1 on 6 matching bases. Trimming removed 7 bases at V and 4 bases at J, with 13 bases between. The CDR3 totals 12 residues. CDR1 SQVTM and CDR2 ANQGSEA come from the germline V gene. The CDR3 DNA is TGCAGCGGTTACAGGGCGGGCACTGAAGCTTTCTTT. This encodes CSGYRAGTEAFF.

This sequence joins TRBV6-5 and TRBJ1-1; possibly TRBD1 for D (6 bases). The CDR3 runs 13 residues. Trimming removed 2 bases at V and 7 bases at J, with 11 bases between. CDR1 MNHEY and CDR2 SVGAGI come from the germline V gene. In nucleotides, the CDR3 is TGTGCCAGCAGTTACCCCCCCAGGGGTGAAGCTTTCTTT. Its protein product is CASSYPPRGEAFF.

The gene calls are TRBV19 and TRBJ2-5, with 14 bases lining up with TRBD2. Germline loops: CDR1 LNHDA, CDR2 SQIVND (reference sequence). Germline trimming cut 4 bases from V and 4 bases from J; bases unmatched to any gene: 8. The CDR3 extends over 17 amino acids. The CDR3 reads CASSTRTSGGRRETQYF. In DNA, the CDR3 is TGTGCCAGTAGTACCAGGACTAGCGGGGGGAGGCGAGAGACCCAGTACTTC. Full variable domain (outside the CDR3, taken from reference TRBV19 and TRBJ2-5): DGGITQSPKYLFRKEGQNVTLSCEQNLNHDAMYWYRQDPGQGLRLIYYSQIVNDFQKGDIAEGYSVSREKKESFPLTVTSAQKNPTAFYLCASSTRTSGGRRETQYFGPGTRLLVL.